Below, 19 T cell receptor beta chains from the same sample are listed, as sequenced in a study of blood T cell repertoires in COVID-19. Clones were read by immunoSEQ multiplex PCR, and TCRdb kept only the in-frame ones, dropping some. The table lists a few hundred thousand clones, under 90% of them singletons. What was sequenced was PBMCs or T cells enriched from blood (not recorded which). These receptors originate from a man aged 35 to 55 who had recovered from COVID-19.

CDR3 loop: CASSAPPGTSGSSTGELFF. The CDR3 nucleotides read TGTGCCAGCAGCGCCCCCCCTGGGACTAGCGGGAGTAGTACCGGGGAGCTGTTTTTT. V is TRBV9 and J is TRBJ2-2; 14 positions agree with TRBD2. Germline CDR1 is SGDLS and CDR2 is YYNGEE. The CDR3 is 19 residues long. V shed 3 bases and J 5 bases; nucleotides not matched to a gene: 12.

V gene TRBV21-1 combines with J gene TRBJ1-5; no DNA check was done on the table's D call, TRBD1. TRBV21-1 is a listed pseudogene. The CDR3 contains 15 residues. For the CDR3, the DNA is TGTGCCAGCAGCACCAGATGTTATAGCAATCAGCCCCAGCATTTT. Amino acids: CASSTRCYSNQPQHF.

The chain carries TRBV7-9 and TRBJ2-3, with TRBD2 matching over 10 bases. The trim removed 5 bases at V and 2 bases at J, leaving 4 bases unmatched. From germline, CDR1 is SEHNR and CDR2 FQNEAQ (reference sequence). The length of the CDR3 is 15 residues. The CDR3 is CASSPGTSVTDTQYF. The CDR3 DNA reads as TGTGCCAGCAGCCCCGGGACTAGCGTCACAGATACGCAGTATTTT.

V and J are TRBV27 and TRBJ1-6, with D uncertain. Germline loops: CDR1 MNHEY, CDR2 SMNVEV (reference sequence). V was shortened by 7 bases and J by 7 bases, with 17 bases between the two germline ends. This CDR3 is 15 amino acids long. CDR3 amino acids: CASTFLAGRNSPLHF. The CDR3 DNA follows: TGTGCCAGCACTTTCCTTGCGGGCAGGAATTCACCCCTCCACTTT.

The rearrangement joins TRBV7-9 to TRBJ2-7, with 11 bases matching TRBD1. Germline trimming cut 1 base from V and 4 bases from J; bases unmatched to any gene: 6. The CDR3 is 16 amino acids. Germline CDR1 is SEHNR and CDR2 is FQNEAQ (reference sequence). CDR3 region: CASSLGGDRGVYEQYF. CDR3 sequence (DNA): TGTGCCAGCAGCTTAGGAGGGGACAGGGGGGTTTACGAGCAGTACTTC.

In DNA form, the CDR3 reads TGTGCCACCCTTAGCGGGAGTGGATCCTACGAGCAGTACTTC. Protein: CATLSGSGSYEQYF. The chain joins TRBV28 to TRBJ2-7; 9 bases are shared with TRBD2. Per germline, CDR1 MDHEN and CDR2 SYDVKM. Trimming removed 10 bases from V and 1 base from J; junction bases left unmatched: 8. There are 14 residues in the CDR3.

The chain joins TRBV7-9 to TRBJ2-5; 7 nucleotides align to TRBD1. Germline V gene sequence: CDR1 SEHNR, CDR2 FQNEAQ (reference sequence). With 4 bases clipped from V and 5 bases from J, the junction kept 10 bases outside the gene matches. CDR3 size: 15 residues. The CDR3 bases are TGTGCCAGCAGCTCGACGGGTAGGGGGCCGGAGACCCAGTACTTC. Amino acid sequence: CASSSTGRGPETQYF.

For the CDR3, the DNA is TGTGCCAGCAGTCCCCCGGGGATAGGAGCTTTCTTT. This codes for CASSPPGIGAFF. This chain joins TRBV12-3 or TRBV12-4 and TRBJ1-1; D gene uncertain. The CDR3 contains 12 residues. Trimming stripped 5 bases from V and 10 bases from J, with 14 bases between.

Here the CDR3 reads CAWSVQGQGIWETQYF. For the CDR3, the DNA is TGTGCCTGGAGTGTACAGGGACAGGGTATCTGGGAGACCCAGTACTTC. The rearrangement links TRBV30 to TRBJ2-5, with 9 bases lining up with TRBD1. V was pared by 0 bases and J by 5 bases, with 10 bases of the junction left unmatched. Germline CDR1 reads GTSNPN; CDR2 reads SVGIG (reference sequence). The CDR3 is made up of 16 amino acids.

V gene TRBV27 combines with J gene TRBJ1-4, with 10 bases matching TRBD1. The germline CDR1 and CDR2 sequences are MNHEY and SMNVEV (reference sequence). The CDR3 spans 14 residues. With 5 bases clipped from V and 7 bases from J, the junction kept 4 bases outside the gene matches. The CDR3 coding sequence is TGTGCCAGCAGTCCCGGGACAGGGGCTGAAAAACTGTTTTTT. Translation: CASSPGTGAEKLFF.

The chain has TRBV24-1 and TRBJ2-3; 7 bases map to TRBD2. Germline lookup yields CDR1 KGHDR and CDR2 SFDVKD. The V and J ends lost 3 bases and 4 bases, in that order; junction bases with no gene match: 3. There are 14 residues in the CDR3. In nucleotides, the CDR3 is TGTGCCACCAGTGATCCTAGCGGTTCAGATACGCAGTATTTT. Amino acid sequence: CATSDPSGSDTQYF.

This rearrangement joins TRBV6-5 to TRBJ2-5, with 9 bases aligning to TRBD1. Germline assignment: CDR1 MNHEY and CDR2 SVGAGI. V lost 5 bases to trimming and J lost 5 bases; unmatched junction nucleotides: 3. This CDR3 region has 13 residues. The CDR3 reads CASSRDRDETQYF. The CDR3 DNA reads as TGTGCCAGCAGTAGGGACAGGGATGAGACCCAGTACTTC.

In this sample, this clone turned up once. The chain has TRBV7-2 and TRBJ2-2, with no clear D. Per the germline V gene, CDR1 is SGHTA and CDR2 is FQGNSA. The ends were cut back, 0 bases at V and 6 bases at J, with 5 bases in the middle. The CDR3 loop spans 13 amino acids. The chain's CDR3 is CASSLAPAGELFF. For the CDR3, the DNA is TGTGCCAGCAGCTTAGCCCCGGCCGGGGAGCTGTTTTTT.

The chain links TRBV18 to TRBJ1-5; 8 nucleotides align to TRBD1. Losses at the gene ends were 5 bases for V and 12 bases for J; bases not matched to a gene: 15. CDR1 and CDR2 from the germline V gene are KGHSH and LQKENI. This CDR3 region has 15 residues. CDR3 DNA sequence: TGTGCCAGCTCATCTGACACCGGGACAGGTTTTAACCAGCATTTT. This gives the protein CASSSDTGTGFNQHF.

The rearrangement uses TRBV7-2 and TRBJ2-5; TRBD1 matches at 8 bases. CDR1 is SGHTA and CDR2 is FQGNSA in the germline V gene. Unmatched junction bases numbered 3, after V lost 1 base and J lost 5 bases. The length of the CDR3 is 14 residues. CDR3 in DNA: TGTGCCAGCAGCTTAGAACAGGGGGACGAGACCCAGTACTTC. The encoded protein is CASSLEQGDETQYF.

The rearrangement links TRBV27 to TRBJ2-7, with 11 bases aligning to TRBD2. CDR1 and CDR2 from the germline V gene are MNHEY and SMNVEV (reference sequence). This CDR3 is 16 amino acids long. The J segment lost 7 bases and the V segment lost 2 bases, leaving 10 bases of the junction unmatched. The CDR3 region is CASSLTSGGVPREQYF. The CDR3, as DNA: TGTGCCAGCAGTTTAACTAGCGGGGGAGTCCCACGTGAGCAGTACTTC.

This chain joins TRBV5-1 and TRBJ2-1; TRBD1 matches at 8 bases. The CDR3 length is 18 residues. Losses at the gene ends were 1 base for V and 7 bases for J; bases not matched to a gene: 16. Germline CDR1 SGHRS, CDR2 YFSETQ. This CDR3 reads CASSLFRQGPIARNEQFF. The CDR3 DNA reads as TGCGCCAGCAGCTTGTTTCGACAGGGGCCCATAGCCCGAAATGAGCAGTTCTTC.

The chain employs TRBV19 and TRBJ1-1; 7 positions match TRBD1. The CDR3 consists of 14 residues. The V and J ends lost 8 bases and 0 bases, in that order; junction bases with no gene match: 6. CDR1 is LNHDA, CDR2 SQIVND, per germline (reference sequence). In nucleotides, the CDR3 is TGTGCCAGTGGAACAGGGGTCATGAACACTGAAGCTTTCTTT. Translating it yields CASGTGVMNTEAFF.

The rearrangement uses TRBV5-4 and TRBJ2-4; unclear D gene. The CDR3 sequence is 16 residues long. V was trimmed by 4 bases and J by 2 bases, leaving 16 bases between them. Germline V gene sequence: CDR1 SGHNT, CDR2 YYREEE (reference sequence). CDR3 residues: CASSRAPALSKNIQYF. The CDR3 coding sequence is TGTGCCAGCAGCCGAGCCCCAGCGCTCTCCAAAAACATTCAGTACTTC.